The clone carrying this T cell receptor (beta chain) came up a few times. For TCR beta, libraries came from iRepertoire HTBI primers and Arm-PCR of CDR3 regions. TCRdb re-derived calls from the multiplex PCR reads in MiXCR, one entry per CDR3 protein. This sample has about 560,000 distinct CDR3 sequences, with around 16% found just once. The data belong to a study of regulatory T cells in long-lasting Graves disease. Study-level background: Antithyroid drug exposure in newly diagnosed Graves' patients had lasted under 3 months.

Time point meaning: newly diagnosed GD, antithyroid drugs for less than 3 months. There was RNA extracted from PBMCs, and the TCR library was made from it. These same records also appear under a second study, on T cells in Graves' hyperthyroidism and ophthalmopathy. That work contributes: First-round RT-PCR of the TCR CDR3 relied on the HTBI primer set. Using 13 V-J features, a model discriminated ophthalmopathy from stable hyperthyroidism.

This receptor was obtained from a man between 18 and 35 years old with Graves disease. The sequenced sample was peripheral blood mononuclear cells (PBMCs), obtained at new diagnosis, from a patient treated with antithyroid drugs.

The CDR3 is CASSPLSAGGTEAFF. The CDR3 region has the DNA TGTGCCAGCAGCCCCCTCAGCGCCGGCGGCACTGAAGCTTTCTTT. The chain combines TRBV3-1 with TRBJ1-1; D call uncertain. Trimming took 4 bases from V and 4 from J, leaving 16 bases between them. Germline CDR1 LGHDT, CDR2 YNNKEL (reference sequence). The CDR3 spans 15 residues.